One and the same sample provided the 28 T cell receptor beta chains below, sequenced in a study of identical twins. TCRdb used MiXCR to reprocess the 5' RACE reads, holding one entry per CDR3 protein. This sample has about 900,000 distinct CDR3 sequences, with roughly an eighth found just once. These sequences were also reported in another study, on yellow fever vaccine responses in identical twins.

Source material: PBMCs. These receptors were taken from a young woman in good health.

This clonotype was detected ten times or more. J is TRBJ2-3 and V is TRBV3-1, with 9 bases lining up with TRBD2. V lost 1 base and J lost 5; bases outside the gene matches: 7. Germline assignment: CDR1 LGHDT and CDR2 YNNKEL (reference sequence). The CDR3 loop spans 16 amino acids. The CDR3 sequence: CASSQGGGGAIDTQYF. The CDR3 nucleotides are TGTGCCAGCAGCCAAGGAGGCGGGGGGGCTATAGATACGCAGTATTTT.

The chain couples TRBV11-3 to TRBJ2-3; 12 nucleotides line up with TRBD2. Trimming at V came to 5 bases and at J to 2 bases, leaving 8 bases not matched to a gene. Germline V gene lookup returns CDR1 SGHNT and CDR2 YENEEA. This CDR3 is built from 17 residues. In DNA form, the CDR3 reads TGTGCCAGCAGCCTGCTAGCGGGAGGGTGGGCCACAGATACGCAGTATTTT. It specifies CASSLLAGGWATDTQYF.

The V call is TRBV3-1, the J call TRBJ2-5, with TRBD2 matching 8 bases. The CDR3 extends over 19 amino acids. V was clipped by 4 bases and J by 1 base; unmatched bases: 17. Germline values: CDR1 LGHDT, CDR2 YNNKEL (reference sequence). CDR3: CASSPLLRGTRGAQETQYF. The CDR3 nucleotides are TGTGCCAGCAGCCCTCTTCTTCGGGGTACGCGGGGGGCCCAAGAGACCCAGTACTTC.

This clonotype was counted ten times or more. The chain employs TRBV5-5 and TRBJ2-7; D unresolved. This CDR3 spans 13 amino acids. The germline V gene has CDR1 SGHKS and CDR2 YYEKEE (reference sequence). The CDR3 region is CASSLDGATQWSV. The CDR3 DNA is TGTGCCAGCAGCTTGGATGGTGCCACGCAGTGGTCCGTC.

In its sample, this clonotype was seen many times. The rearrangement links TRBV7-8 to TRBJ2-7; D is ambiguous. Germline V gene data show CDR1 as SGHVS and CDR2 as FQNEAQ. V lost 0 bases and J lost 5, with 8 bases in between. This CDR3 spans 13 amino acids. In nucleotides, the CDR3 is TGTGCCAGCAGCTTAGCCCTAGTAAACGAGCAGTACTTC. As protein: CASSLALVNEQYF. Based on the CDR3 plus reference TRBV7-8 and TRBJ2-7, the full variable domain is GAGVSQSPRYKVAKRGQDVALRCDPISGHVSLFWYQQALGQGPEFLTYFQNEAQLDKSGLPSDRFFAERPEGSVSTLKIQRTQQEDSAVYLCASSLALVNEQYFGPGTRLTVT.

There are a few counts of this clonotype. One end of the junction is discordant with germline, which a read error may explain. The chain links TRBV12-3 or TRBV12-4 to TRBJ1-2; unclear D gene. The CDR3 is 12 amino acids. The CDR3 loop reads CAISTSNYGYTF. The CDR3 region has the DNA TGTGCCATCAGTACTTCTAACTATGGCTACACCTTC.

There are a few counts of this clonotype. The chain carries TRBV12-3 or TRBV12-4 and TRBJ2-7; D unresolved. Trimming shortened V by 6 bases and J by 1 base, and 13 bases separated the two germline ends. This CDR3 has 14 amino acids. CDR3 sequence: CASSRSPVSYEQYF. The CDR3 DNA follows: TGTGCCAGCAGCAGAAGTCCCGTTTCCTACGAGCAGTACTTC.

The sample holds a few counts of this clonotype. This chain uses TRBV20-1 with TRBJ2-7; 7 bases align to TRBD1. This CDR3 has 14 amino acids. With V trimmed by 4 bases and J by 3 bases, 9 bases remained unmatched. Germline V lookup: CDR1 DFQATT, CDR2 SNEGSKA (reference sequence). DNA for the CDR3: TGCAGTGCTACTAAGGACAGGTCGAACTACGAGCAGTACTTC. Translating it yields CSATKDRSNYEQYF.

V and J are TRBV11-2 and TRBJ2-3; weak D call: TRBD1 (5 bases). The CDR3 runs to 16 residues. Germline V gives CDR1 SGHAT, CDR2 FQNNGV. Trimming pared 0 bases from V and 5 bases from J, leaving 15 bases between. The CDR3 nucleotides read TGTGCCAGCAGCTTAGAGTTTTTGCAGGGCAGAGATACGCAGTATTTT. This translates into CASSLEFLQGRDTQYF.

This chain connects TRBV20-1 to TRBJ1-2, with a tentative D call TRBD1 (6 bases). Trimming removed 1 base from V and 4 bases from J, with 13 bases in between. The CDR3 contains 14 residues. The V gene's germline CDR1 is DFQATT and CDR2 SNEGSKA (reference sequence). The CDR3 loop is CSARAVWTAYGYTF. The CDR3 bases are TGCAGTGCTAGAGCGGTCTGGACAGCCTATGGCTACACCTTC.

The CDR3: CASSLLVGAMTDTQYF. CDR3 bases: TGTGCCAGCAGTTTACTTGTGGGGGCCATGACAGATACGCAGTATTTT. The chain has TRBV12-3 or TRBV12-4 and TRBJ2-3; TRBD1 might be the D (6 bases). Trimming took off 2 bases at V and 3 bases at J, with 15 bases between the two ends. The CDR3 length is 16 residues.

Notes on this clonotype: A much bigger clone sits one base away, suggesting this may be a read error. This chain joins TRBV12-3 or TRBV12-4 and TRBJ2-7; D unclear. The CDR3 has 13 residues. The CDR3 DNA reads as TGTGCCAGCAGTTCGCCAGGAGTCTACGAGCAGCACTTC. Translation: CASSSPGVYEQHF.

This clonotype was counted many times. V gene TRBV29-1 combines with J gene TRBJ2-1; no clear D. CDR1 is SQVTM, CDR2 ANQGSEA, per germline. V was cut by 4 bases and J by 2 bases, with 9 bases left in between. This CDR3 contains 13 residues. The CDR3 spells CSVGARPYNEQFF. Written as DNA, the CDR3 is TGCAGCGTTGGAGCCCGACCCTACAATGAGCAGTTCTTC.

This clonotype showed up many times. The rearrangement uses TRBV3-1 and TRBJ2-7; D is possibly TRBD2 (6 bases). Trimming took 1 base from V and 7 from J, leaving 17 bases between them. Germline CDR1 is LGHDT and CDR2 is YNNKEL (reference sequence). CDR3 size: 15 residues. CDR3 residues: CASSQASGWRDEQYF. DNA for the CDR3: TGTGCCAGCAGCCAAGCCTCCGGATGGAGGGATGAGCAGTACTTC.

Here the CDR3 DNA reads TGTGCCAGCACCTACGTGAACGAGCAGTACTTC. Translated: CASTYVNEQYF. The rearrangement links TRBV6-5 to TRBJ2-7, with unresolved D. Germline lookup yields CDR1 MNHEY and CDR2 SVGAGI. This CDR3 spans 11 amino acids. V was cut by 7 bases and J by 5 bases, with 9 bases left in between.

The chain is built from TRBV19 and TRBJ2-3, with D hard to call. The V and J ends lost 8 bases and 2 bases respectively, with 14 bases between them. The CDR3 spans 14 residues. Looked up from germline, CDR1 is LNHDA and CDR2 is SQIVND (reference sequence). The CDR3 is CASGWRRATDTQYF. The CDR3 bases are TGTGCCAGTGGGTGGCGGAGAGCCACAGATACGCAGTATTTT.

This clonotype turned up a few times. V usage is TRBV9 and J usage is TRBJ2-2; D uncertain. Germline V lookup: CDR1 SGDLS, CDR2 YYNGEE. V lost 3 bases and J lost 6, with 21 bases in between. The CDR3 runs 17 residues. CDR3 DNA: TGTGCCAGCAGCGCGACATGGGCCCCCTCATTATCCGGGGAGCTGTTTTTT. Translated, it gives CASSATWAPSLSGELFF.

This chain joins TRBV20-1 and TRBJ2-2; D gene ambiguous. Germline-derived CDR1 and CDR2 are DFQATT and SNEGSKA (reference sequence). The V and J ends lost 0 bases and 1 base respectively, with 9 bases between them. The CDR3 has 15 amino acids. The DNA for the CDR3 is TGCAGTGCTAGAGACCCGGACCTGAACACCGGGGAGCTGTTTTTT. Translating gives CSARDPDLNTGELFF.

A few counts support this clonotype. The chain joins TRBV7-6 to TRBJ1-5; D gene ambiguous. Germline V lookup: CDR1 SGHVS, CDR2 FNYEAQ. The germline V and J ends were trimmed by 1 base and 3 bases, with 7 bases remaining between them. The CDR3 loop spans 14 amino acids. CDR3 sequence reads: CASSLGVDNQPQHF. The CDR3 bases are TGTGCCAGCAGCTTAGGGGTAGACAATCAGCCCCAGCATTTT.

The genes are TRBV24-1 and TRBJ2-1; D remains unclear. Deletions cut 1 base from V and 0 bases from J, with 12 bases between. The CDR3 is 17 amino acids. Germline CDR1 and CDR2: KGHDR and SFDVKD. The CDR3 DNA sequence: TGTGCCACCAGTGATTTAGGGCACCCGAGCTCCTACAATGAGCAGTTCTTC. It is translated as CATSDLGHPSSYNEQFF.

V gene TRBV2 combines with J gene TRBJ2-5, with D perhaps TRBD2 (6 bases). The ends were cut back, 6 bases at V and 4 bases at J, with 21 bases in the middle. The CDR3 consists of 16 residues. Germline assignment: CDR1 SNHLY and CDR2 FYNNEI. The CDR3 protein is CASRDTGGYGGETQYF. The DNA for the CDR3 is TGTGCCAGCAGAGACACCGGCGGGTACGGGGGAGAGACCCAGTACTTC.

V and J are TRBV10-3 and TRBJ1-6, with a tentative D call TRBD1 (5 bases). Trimming cost V 4 bases and J 9 bases, with 13 bases left between them. CDR1 is ENHRY, CDR2 SYGVKD, per germline. The CDR3 is 14 amino acids. The CDR3 protein is CAISVQGVGSPLHF. The CDR3 nucleotides are TGTGCCATCAGTGTTCAGGGAGTAGGTTCACCCCTCCACTTT.

This clonotype came up a few times. This chain uses TRBV29-1 with TRBJ2-1, with 12 positions matching TRBD2. Germline CDR1 reads SQVTM; CDR2 reads ANQGSEA. After removal of 2 bases from V and 8 bases from J, the junction contained 7 bases not matched to a gene. The CDR3 consists of 15 residues. The chain's CDR3 is CSVENILAGGDEQFF. The DNA of the CDR3 is TGCAGCGTTGAAAATATACTAGCGGGGGGAGATGAGCAGTTCTTC.

V is TRBV6-2 or TRBV6-3 and J is TRBJ2-3, with TRBD2 identical over 9 bases. Trimming removed 4 bases from V and 0 bases from J; junction bases left unmatched: 17. This CDR3 spans 20 amino acids. Germline V gene data show CDR1 as MNHEY and CDR2 as SVGEGT. Here the CDR3 reads CASSSLAGRTRTTSTDTQYF. DNA for the CDR3: TGTGCCAGCAGTTCCCTAGCGGGGAGGACCAGAACTACTAGCACAGATACGCAGTATTTT.

The chain employs TRBV5-1 and TRBJ2-7, with D unclear. Germline-derived CDR1 and CDR2 are SGHRS and YFSETQ. The CDR3 sequence is 13 residues long. V was shortened by 5 bases and J by 4 bases, with 13 bases between the two germline ends. The CDR3 region has the DNA TGCGCCAGCAGGCGGACCGAATCTTACGAGCAGTACTTC. Amino acid sequence: CASRRTESYEQYF.

In its sample, this clonotype was seen a few times. The rearrangement uses TRBV5-1 and TRBJ1-2; 7 positions match TRBD1. J lost 4 bases, V lost 4 bases, and 10 bases had no gene match. The CDR3 covers 15 residues. Germline-derived CDR1 and CDR2 are SGHRS and YFSETQ. Here the CDR3 reads CASSPEGGLLYGYTF. The CDR3 region has the DNA TGCGCCAGCAGCCCAGAAGGGGGCCTGCTCTATGGCTACACCTTC.

This chain joins TRBV25-1 and TRBJ1-6; 7 bases align to TRBD1. V was pared by 4 bases and J by 14 bases, with 11 bases of the junction left unmatched. This CDR3 spans 14 amino acids. Germline CDR1 is MGHDK and CDR2 is SYGVNS. The CDR3 loop reads CASSVGGQKITLHF. The DNA for the CDR3 is TGTGCCAGCAGTGTGGGGGGACAGAAGATAACCCTCCACTTT.

The chain employs TRBV7-9 and TRBJ1-5, with D maybe TRBD1 (5 bases). V was clipped by 4 bases and J by 9 bases, with 7 bases between them. Germline V gene data show CDR1 as SEHNR and CDR2 as FQNEAQ (reference sequence). The CDR3 runs 11 residues. The CDR3 DNA reads TGTGCCAGCAGCTCGGGGGGGCCCCAGCATTTT. Amino acids: CASSSGGPQHF. The variable domain in full, completed from reference TRBV7-9 and TRBJ1-5, reads DTGVSQNPRHKITKRGQNVTFRCDPISEHNRLYWYRQTLGQGPEFLTYFQNEAQLEKSRLLSDRFSAERPKGSFSTLEIQRTEQGDSAMYLCASSSGGPQHFGDGTRLSIL.